These T cell receptor beta chains were read from a single sample in a study of blood T cells in healthy people across ages. TCRdb processed the 5' RACE reads anew with MiXCR; each CDR3 protein has one entry. The table shows approximately 600,000 distinct CDR3 sequences, with 58% occurring only once. The sample was blood. The receptors stem from a man aged 55-75 years in good health. The CDR3 runs from the conserved cysteine through the conserved F or W. D genes are given only for firm matches. Clone size is shown for a subset of rows, as once, few, many or a class of expanded clone.

.,TRBV12-3/TRBV12-4,TRBJ2-5,.,CASSRNWEEETQYF,TGTGCCAGCAGTCGCAATTGGGAGGAAGAGACCCAGTACTTC
.,TRBV14,TRBJ2-1,few,CASSPKSGPYNEQFF,TGTGCCAGCAGCCCAAAGAGCGGTCCCTACAATGAGCAGTTCTTC
TRBD2,TRBV2,TRBJ2-2,.,CASTREDRDTGELFF,TGTGCCAGCACCCGGGAGGATCGCGACACCGGGGAGCTGTTTTTT
TRBD2,TRBV24-1,TRBJ2-5,.,CATSPGTSRQETQYF,TGTGCCACCAGCCCCGGGACTAGCAGACAAGAGACCCAGTACTTC
TRBD1,TRBV28,TRBJ1-1,.,CASKFRDRLMNTEAFF,TGTGCCAGCAAATTCCGGGACAGACTAATGAACACTGAAGCTTTCTTT
TRBD1,TRBV11-2,TRBJ1-2,.,CASSLGPSGTGGFGYTF,TGTGCCAGCAGCTTAGGTCCATCCGGGACAGGGGGGTTCGGCTACACCTTC
.,TRBV5-1,TRBJ2-7,.,CASRSTPTVYEQYF,TGCGCCAGCAGATCGACCCCAACGGTATACGAGCAGTACTTC
.,TRBV6-2/TRBV6-3,TRBJ2-5,.,CASSRKDTLETQYF,TGTGCCAGCAGTAGGAAGGACACGCTGGAGACCCAGTACTTC
.,TRBV9,TRBJ1-5,.,CASPVGGSCGNQPQHF,TGTGCCAGCCCCGTCGGGGGGTCGTGCGGCAATCAGCCCCAGCATTTT
.,TRBV6-2/TRBV6-3,TRBJ1-2,.,CASSYGVGYTF,TGTGCCAGCAGTTACGGCGTTGGCTACACCTTC
TRBD1,TRBV18,TRBJ2-3,once,CASSPRMGQYDTQYF,TGTGCCAGCTCACCCAGGATGGGACAGTACGATACGCAGTATTTT
.,TRBV2,TRBJ2-1,few,CALAGWNNEQFF,TGTGCTCTGGCGGGGTGGAACAATGAGCAGTTCTTC
.,TRBV12-3/TRBV12-4,TRBJ2-7,.,CASSLKQGIIEQYF,TGTGCCAGCAGTTTAAAACAGGGAATCATCGAGCAGTACTTC
.,TRBV2,TRBJ2-5,.,CASSGILKETQYF,TGTGCCAGCAGTGGAATTCTGAAAGAGACCCAGTACTTC
.,TRBV6-5,TRBJ2-7,few,CASRTGLSSYEQYF,TGTGCCAGCAGAACTGGACTGTCCTCCTACGAGCAGTACTTC
TRBD1,TRBV20-1,TRBJ2-3,.,CSAPLTGGVADTQYF,TGCAGTGCTCCTCTGACAGGGGGGGTCGCAGATACGCAGTATTTT
.,TRBV20-1,TRBJ2-7,.,CSARDMDFAGTYEQYF,TGCAGTGCTAGAGATATGGATTTTGCGGGGACCTACGAGCAGTACTTC
.,TRBV27,TRBJ2-3,few,CASSYGGWSTDTQYF,TGTGCCAGCAGTTATGGGGGTTGGAGCACAGATACGCAGTATTTT
.,TRBV12-3/TRBV12-4,TRBJ2-3,.,CASSMGLARRPTDTQYF,TGTGCCAGCAGTATGGGTTTGGCCAGGAGACCCACAGATACGCAGTATTTT
TRBD1,TRBV10-3,TRBJ1-3,.,CAISSPGQSSGNTIYF,TGTGCCATCAGTTCTCCGGGACAGAGCTCTGGAAACACCATATATTTT
TRBD2,TRBV3-1,TRBJ2-5,.,CASTLGLAGGETQYF,TGTGCCAGCACCCTGGGACTAGCGGGAGGGGAGACCCAGTACTTC
.,TRBV10-3,TRBJ2-7,few,CAISEGVQGYEQYF,TGTGCCATCAGTGAGGGGGTACAGGGTTACGAGCAGTACTTC
.,TRBV12-3/TRBV12-4,TRBJ2-6,few,CASTWGRSSSGANVLTF,TGTGCCAGCACCTGGGGGAGGTCGTCCTCTGGGGCCAACGTCCTGACTTTC
.,TRBV6-1,TRBJ1-2,.,CASSLAVNYGYTF,TGTGCCAGCAGCCTCGCGGTAAACTATGGCTACACCTTC
TRBD2,TRBV20-1,TRBJ2-5,.,CSATDGEGETQYF,TGCAGTGCCACGGACGGGGAGGGGGAGACCCAGTACTTC
.,TRBV9,TRBJ2-5,.,CASSVATGRSQETQYF,TGTGCCAGCAGCGTAGCGACAGGCCGATCACAAGAGACCCAGTACTTC
.,TRBV6-6,TRBJ1-4,few,CASQSKSQDEKLFF,TGTGCCAGCCAGAGCAAGAGCCAGGACGAAAAACTGTTTTTT
.,TRBV7-2,TRBJ2-3,.,CASSTVADTQYF,TGTGCCAGCAGCACCGTGGCAGATACGCAGTATTTT
TRBD2,TRBV5-1,TRBJ2-5,.,CASSLEARGGQETQYF,TGCGCCAGCAGCTTGGAGGCGCGGGGGGGTCAGGAGACCCAGTACTTC
TRBD2,TRBV5-1,TRBJ2-5,.,CASSPRPGLVRLGARETQYF,TGCGCCAGCAGCCCACGACCGGGACTAGTAAGGCTCGGGGCTCGGGAGACCCAGTACTTC
.,TRBV25-1,TRBJ2-6,few,CASWAPGANVLTF,TGTGCCTCTTGGGCCCCTGGGGCCAACGTCCTGACTTTC
.,TRBV7-2,TRBJ2-4,.,CASSFVTSGENIQYF,TGTGCCAGCAGCTTTGTGACTAGTGGAGAAAACATTCAGTACTTC
.,TRBV4-1,TRBJ2-1,.,CASSQDSSRDPEQFF,TGCGCCAGCAGCCAAGATTCGTCGCGCGATCCGGAGCAGTTCTTC
.,TRBV5-1,TRBJ2-1,.,CASRLTCVSPEQFF,TGCGCCAGCAGACTGACTTGCGTCTCCCCAGAGCAGTTCTTC
.,TRBV6-5,TRBJ1-5,.,CASSYEGQPQHF,TGTGCCAGCAGTTACGAGGGTCAGCCCCAGCATTTT
.,TRBV27,TRBJ2-5,.,CASSFGGVLYQETQYF,TGTGCCAGCAGTTTTGGCGGGGTATTATACCAAGAGACCCAGTACTTC
TRBD1,TRBV2,TRBJ2-5,once,CASSEAGQGAGETQYF,TGTGCCAGCAGTGAAGCGGGGCAGGGGGCAGGAGAGACCCAGTACTTC
TRBD2,TRBV6-2/TRBV6-3,TRBJ2-5,few,CASSSAGGQETQYF,TGTGCCAGCAGTTCTGCGGGGGGGCAGGAGACCCAGTACTTC
TRBD2,TRBV9,TRBJ2-5,.,CASSAGLAGETQYF,TGTGCCAGCAGCGCCGGACTAGCCGGGGAGACCCAGTACTTC
.,TRBV20-1,TRBJ1-2,.,CSAVPGNSYGYTF,TGCAGTGCAGTCCCCGGAAACTCCTATGGCTACACCTTC
.,TRBV6-5,TRBJ1-5,.,CASRALMGQPQHF,TGTGCCAGCAGGGCCTTGATGGGTCAGCCCCAGCATTTT
.,TRBV7-2,TRBJ2-7,.,CASSLDRINEQYF,TGTGCCAGCAGCTTAGATAGGATCAACGAGCAGTACTTC
.,TRBV19,TRBJ2-6,.,CASSDGLSSGAYVLTF,TGTGCCAGTAGTGACGGCTTAAGTTCTGGGGCCTACGTCCTGACTTTC
.,TRBV5-1,TRBJ2-1,once,CASSLAQAHNEQFF,TGCGCCAGCAGCTTGGCTCAGGCCCACAATGAGCAGTTCTTC
TRBD2,TRBV6-5,TRBJ2-3,.,CASKLSGVVTDTQYF,TGTGCCAGCAAACTCAGCGGGGTGGTTACAGATACGCAGTATTTT
.,TRBV7-2,TRBJ2-5,.,CASSLEVSPRQYF,TGTGCCAGCAGCTTAGAAGTTAGCCCGAGACAGTACTTC
TRBD2,TRBV7-2,TRBJ2-1,.,CASSLAAGVYNEQFF,TGTGCCAGCAGCTTAGCGGCGGGGGTATACAATGAGCAGTTCTTC
.,TRBV2,TRBJ1-1,once,CASSDRAPDAFF,TGTGCCAGCAGTGACAGGGCTCCCGACGCTTTCTTT
.,TRBV28,TRBJ1-2,.,CASSTASGYHYGYTF,TGTGCCAGCAGCACAGCTTCGGGGTACCACTATGGCTACACCTTC